A selection of T cell receptor beta chains follows, all from one sample in a study of radiotherapy plus CTLA-4 blockade in lung cancer. TCRdb's copy holds only in-frame clones and misses some; the assay was immunoSEQ multiplex PCR. In the table there are 50,000 to 65,000 clones, just under 85% of which are singletons. Specimen: peripheral blood, collected from a patient treated with radiotherapy plus ipilimumab. All receptors come from a human donor with non-small cell lung cancer whose response to radiotherapy plus ipilimumab could not be evaluated. Each CDR3 is given with its conserved first and last residue.

>TRBJ2-1|TRBV6-4
CASSAGEENEQFF
>TRBJ2-2|TRBV6-6
CASSSPGQLFTGELFF
>TRBJ2-7|TRBV19
CASSIQGGASEQYF
>TRBJ2-5|TRBV13
CASSLGGSSVETQYF
>TRBJ1-2|TRBV29-1
CSVWGGGAGYGYTF
>TRBJ2-7|TRBV6-5
CASSPSYSYEQYF
>TRBJ2-3|TRBV10-1
CASSERQYTDTQYF
>TRBJ2-3|TRBV29-1
CSVEAGNTDTQYF
>TRBJ2-3|TRBV5-1
CASSLVGGPDTQYF
>TRBJ2-6|TRBV4-3
CASSQGTGTGGPGANVLTF
>TRBJ2-2|TRBV29-1
CSVAGGPNTGELFF
>TRBJ1-4|TRBV7-6
CASSLDQGTGEKLFF
>TRBJ2-7|TRBV28
CAITPWAGGRYEQYF
>TRBJ1-2|TRBV19
CASSFRLSYLGYTF
>TRBJ2-1|TRBV14
CASSPNYGLADYNEQFF
>TRBJ2-3|TRBV7-9
CALGATANTDTQYF
>TRBJ2-7|TRBV7-9
CASSLVAGGLQYEQYF
>TRBJ2-7|TRBV25-1
CASSEQGLKQYF
>TRBJ2-7|TRBV14
CASSTGWTGSYEQYF
>TRBJ2-6|TRBV28
CASWGDSLSGANVLTF